A single sample is the source of the 8 T cell receptor beta chains below, sequenced in a study of T cells in women clearing cervical HPV infection. Here immunoSEQ multiplex PCR was the method, and the copy in TCRdb shows in-frame clones only, minus some. The sample has some 50,000 clones. The sequenced sample was blood buffy coat. Receptors originate from a woman between 18 and 70 years old with a cervical HPV16 infection that either progressed to CIN3+ or cleared (not recorded which).

The CDR3 loop is CSARGGGDRVDEQYF. Incomplete CDR3 DNA: TGCAGTGCTAGAGGTGGGGGGGACAGGGTAGACGAG. The J gene is TRBJ2-7, the V gene TRBV20-1; 9 bases are a match to TRBD1. The read ends 3 residues shy of where the CDR3 ends; the end is completed using the germline J gene. Germline V gene data show CDR1 as DFQATT and CDR2 as SNEGSKA (reference sequence). V dropped 1 base and J dropped 5; count of bases not matched to a gene: 9. The CDR3 loop spans 15 amino acids.

Notes on this clone: The CDR3 end is not reached by the read, which stops 3 residues before it; the germline J gene fills it in. This chain joins TRBV7-8 and TRBJ2-1, with a tentative D call TRBD1 (6 bases). The CDR3 contains 17 residues. Germline V gene data show CDR1 as SGHVS and CDR2 as FQNEAQ. Trimming stripped 1 base from V and 0 bases from J, with 13 bases between. The DNA read from the CDR3 is TGTGCCAGCAGCTTAGTGGGGGCCCCTAGCTCCTACAATGAG. It is translated as CASSLVGAPSSYNE. The full CDR3 is CASSLVGAPSSYNEQFF.

The part of the CDR3 DNA that was read is TGTGCCAGCAGCTTAGAGAAGGCGGAAAACATC. It yields the protein CASSLEKAENI. The complete CDR3 sequence is CASSLEKAENIYTF. J is TRBJ1-2 and V is TRBV7-9; D gene ambiguous. Coverage ceases 3 residues before the CDR3 finishes, and the germline J gene fills in the end. There are 14 residues in the CDR3. Looked up from germline, CDR1 is SEHNR and CDR2 is FQNEAQ (reference sequence).

With respect to this clone: Coverage ceases 3 residues before the CDR3 finishes, and the germline J gene fills in the end. This chain links TRBV19 with TRBJ1-2, with D uncertain. The CDR3 contains 14 residues. Germline V gene data show CDR1 as LNHDA and CDR2 as SQIVND (reference sequence). The DNA read from the CDR3 is TGTGCCAGCCTCCCTAGCGGGGTTTTTGGTACC. This translates into CASLPSGVFGT. The complete CDR3 protein is CASLPSGVFGTYTF.

Concerning this clone: The observed sequence ends 3 residues before the CDR3 terminus, with the missing tail filled in from the germline J gene. This chain links TRBV25-1 with TRBJ2-2; 7 nucleotides line up with TRBD2. The V segment lost 4 bases and the J segment 6 bases; nucleotides outside the gene matches: 2. The CDR3 totals 13 residues. Looked up from germline, CDR1 is MGHDK and CDR2 is SYGVNS. The CDR3 reads CASSVGGAGELFF. Incomplete CDR3 DNA: TGTGCCAGCAGTGTTGGGGGGGCCGGGGAG. The complete variable domain, with remaining parts taken from reference TRBV25-1 and TRBJ2-2, reads EADIYQTPRYLVIGTGKKITLECSQTMGHDKMYWYQQDPGMELHLIHYSYGVNSTEKGDLSSESTVSRIRTEHFPLTLESARPSHTSQYLCASSVGGAGELFFGEGSRLTVL.

As regards this clone: The CDR3 goes on 3 residues after the read ends, and that part is filled in from the germline J gene. V gene TRBV7-2 combines with J gene TRBJ2-3; 9 bases are a match to TRBD1. V lost 5 bases, J lost 4 bases, and 4 bases stayed unmatched. The CDR3 covers 14 residues. CDR1 SGHTA and CDR2 FQGNSA come from the germline V gene. The covered CDR3 bases are TGTGCCAGCAGCCTAAGGACAGGGGCAGATACG. Its protein product is CASSLRTGADT. The full-length CDR3 reads as CASSLRTGADTQYF.

Concerning this clone itself: The sequence runs out 3 residues before the end of the CDR3; the remainder is reconstructed from the germline J gene. The rearrangement links TRBV7-8 to TRBJ1-2, with D maybe TRBD1 (5 bases). The CDR3 has 13 amino acids. Germline V CDR1 and CDR2: SGHVS, FQNEAQ. The CDR3 sequence is CASSLQGPYDYTF. The sequenced CDR3 bases are TGTGCCAGCAGCTTACAGGGCCCCTACGAC. Based on the CDR3 plus reference TRBV7-8 and TRBJ1-2, the full variable domain is GAGVSQSPRYKVAKRGQDVALRCDPISGHVSLFWYQQALGQGPEFLTYFQNEAQLDKSGLPSDRFFAERPEGSVSTLKIQRTQQEDSAVYLCASSLQGPYDYTFGSGTRLTVV.

Turning to this clone: The read falls 3 residues short of the CDR3 end, and the missing part is taken from the germline J gene. The V and J genes are TRBV9 and TRBJ2-3, with 9 bases matching TRBD1. Germline trimming cut 4 bases from V and 3 bases from J; bases unmatched to any gene: 6. The length of the CDR3 is 15 residues. Germline CDR1 is SGDLS and CDR2 is YYNGEE. The DNA read from the CDR3 is TGTGCCAGCAGCCTACGACAGGGGGAAACAGATACG. Encoded protein: CASSLRQGETDT. The full CDR3 protein is CASSLRQGETDTQYF.